This is a list of T cell receptor beta chains from one sample in a study of T-cell reconstitution after alpha-beta-depleted transplantation in children. One entry per CDR3 protein, called by TCRdb with MiXCR from the PCR reads. The sample holds around 340,000 distinct CDR3 sequences, about 14% seen once. Sequencing was performed on PBMCs, taken from the stem cell graft. These receptors were taken from a human donor who donated a stem cell graft to a child with Fanconi anemia. Each CDR3 is given with its conserved first and last residue. Some rows mark clone size as missing; the rest say once, few, many or name a class of expanded clone.

v_call	clone_size	cdr3_aa
TRBV7-2	many	CASSLTIRTDTQYF
TRBV9	few	CASSVQGGHEQFF
TRBV5-6	many	CASGRVAGELFF
TRBV12-3/TRBV12-4	many	CASSSQGWDTEAFF
TRBV20-1	NA	CSAGTGAIAEGYTF
TRBV7-9	NA	CASSLDVTGPYGYTF
TRBV20-1	NA	CSARVQGGTEAFF
TRBV4-1	few	CASSHLFKQGGGNTIYF
TRBV5-1	NA	CASSETGLTGELFF
TRBV29-1	many	CSVEDASHGNTIYF
TRBV20-1	NA	CSARRATFTDTQYF
TRBV3-1	few	CASSRDSRGYTF
TRBV6-1	many	CASTLAKGNTIYF
TRBV7-2	many	CASSFLPSGGRSDTQYF
TRBV2	many	CASGVPGQGHRELFF
TRBV5-6	few	CASSKYGQGGWTEAFF
TRBV2	NA	CASSVSRDQKLFF
TRBV4-3	NA	CASSQDARTSGRSDTQYF
TRBV6-2/TRBV6-3	NA	CASSYQRGYARGELFF
TRBV6-2/TRBV6-3	few	CASSHDTGGARDTGELFF
TRBV6-6	few	CASSYSTPYEQYF
TRBV18	NA	CASSQGQIGADTQYF
TRBV7-2	many	CASSPEDRDEFEQFF
TRBV4-3	NA	CASSQGVDSEAFF
TRBV20-1	NA	CSARGNRSFYNEQFF
TRBV7-8	NA	CASSVRDRANEQFF
TRBV12-3/TRBV12-4	many	CASSAQGNTGELFF
TRBV4-1	few	CASSQASLGDSPLHF